Shown below are 5 T cell receptor beta chains from a single sample sequenced in a study of cytomegalovirus exposure and HLA in healthy donors. The PCR employed 60 Vbeta primers together with 13 Jbeta primers. The repertoire was sequenced with immunoSEQ multiplex PCR; TCRdb's copy has only in-frame clones and lacks some. The repertoire consists of 60,000 to 100,000 clones, with about 78% occurring once and the leading ten covering approximately 1.6%. Sequenced sample: PBMCs. Every receptor here comes from a man aged 35 to 55 in good health and CMV-seronegative.

The J gene is TRBJ2-5, the V gene TRBV9; D unclear. Germline-derived CDR1 and CDR2 are SGDLS and YYNGEE. V was trimmed by 4 bases and J by 0 bases, leaving 4 bases between them. This CDR3 region has 12 residues. CDR3 sequence: CASSTHQETQYF. The CDR3 DNA is TGTGCCAGCAGCACACACCAAGAGACCCAGTACTTC. The full variable domain, rest sourced from reference TRBV9 and TRBJ2-5, is DSGVTQTPKHLITATGQRVTLRCSPRSGDLSVYWYQQSLDQGLQFLIQYYNGEERAKGNILERFSAQQFPDLHSELNLSSLELGDSALYFCASSTHQETQYFGPGTRLLVL.

V gene TRBV4-1 combines with J gene TRBJ2-5; TRBD2 matches 9 bases. The J call is uncertain, as TRBJ2-7 better fits the DNA end. The CDR3 runs 15 residues. Germline V lookup: CDR1 MGHRA, CDR2 YSYEKL. The chain's CDR3 is CASSHRTSAAYEQYF. CDR3 bases: TGCGCCAGCAGCCACCGGACTAGCGCCGCCTACGAGCAGTACTTC.

V usage is TRBV18 and J usage is TRBJ2-6; maybe TRBD2 (6 bases). Germline assignment: CDR1 KGHSH and CDR2 LQKENI. The CDR3 contains 15 residues. V lost 5 bases and J 3 bases, leaving 11 bases between the germline ends. This CDR3 reads CASSTTGVGANVLTF. In nucleotides, the CDR3 is TGTGCCAGCTCAACCACGGGGGTTGGGGCCAACGTCCTGACTTTC.

This chain joins TRBV18 and TRBJ1-1; D unresolved. There are 14 residues in the CDR3. The germline V gene encodes CDR1 KGHSH and CDR2 LQKENI. Trimming removed 6 bases at V and 1 base at J, with 12 bases between. The CDR3 sequence: CASSTGSKNTEAFF. The CDR3 bases are TGTGCCAGCTCTACGGGGTCGAAGAACACTGAAGCTTTCTTT.

The chain uses TRBV28 and TRBJ2-7; 12 positions match TRBD2. CDR1 is MDHEN, CDR2 SYDVKM, per germline. This CDR3 region has 14 residues. J lost 6 bases, V lost 3 bases, and 3 bases had no gene match. The CDR3 coding sequence is TGTGCCAGCAGTTTCCTAGCGGGAGGGCCCGAGCAGTACTTC. Translation gives CASSFLAGGPEQYF.